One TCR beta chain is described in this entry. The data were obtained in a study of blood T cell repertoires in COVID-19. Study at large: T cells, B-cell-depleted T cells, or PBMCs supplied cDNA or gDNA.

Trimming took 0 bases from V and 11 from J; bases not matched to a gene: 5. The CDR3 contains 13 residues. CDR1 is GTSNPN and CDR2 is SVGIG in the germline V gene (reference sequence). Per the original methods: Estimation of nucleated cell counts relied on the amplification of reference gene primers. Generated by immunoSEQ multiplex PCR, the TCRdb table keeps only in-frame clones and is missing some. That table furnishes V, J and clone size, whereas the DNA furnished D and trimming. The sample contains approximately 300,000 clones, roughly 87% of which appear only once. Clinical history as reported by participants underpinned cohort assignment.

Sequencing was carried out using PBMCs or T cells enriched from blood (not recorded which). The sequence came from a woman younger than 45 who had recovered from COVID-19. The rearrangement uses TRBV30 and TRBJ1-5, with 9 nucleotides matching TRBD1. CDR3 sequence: CAWSVTGGMAQHF. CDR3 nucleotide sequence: TGTGCCTGGAGTGTAACAGGGGGCATGGCCCAGCATTTT.